The T cell receptor beta chain described here comes from a study of tumor-infiltrating lymphocytes in oesophageal squamous cell carcinoma (dated by TCRdb to the mid-2010s). The library was generated by PCR. The instrument was an Illumina HiSeq 2000. The public reads were run again by TCRdb, first through fastp at Q25 and then through MiXCR, and only productive beta chains were kept. Duplicate CDR3 protein sequences are folded into a single record with the most common DNA and genes. Within this sample are 20,000 to 25,000 distinct CDR3 sequences, with around 33% of them counted one time only. The ten largest make up roughly 12% of the sample. In the case of this clonotype: Its antigen specificity is not known. Per-base qualities were not stored, and no clone one base away is much larger.

V and J are truncated by 3 bases and 9 bases respectively, leaving an intervening sequence of 12 bases. The CDR3 runs 13 amino acids, cysteine and phenylalanine included. Kept here is only the CDR3 DNA, which spans 39 bases and is read in frame from base 1. The germline V gene sets CDR1 to KGHSH and CDR2 to LQKENI. Recombination connected TRBV18 to TRBJ1-3, with no confident D gene call. The TCR comes from a male donor with esophageal squamous cell carcinoma. Sequences were obtained from esophageal tumor tissue. In nucleotides, the sequence is TGTGCCAGCTCACCCGCCGGACGGGTCACCATATATTTT. Translated, it reads CASSPAGRVTIYF.